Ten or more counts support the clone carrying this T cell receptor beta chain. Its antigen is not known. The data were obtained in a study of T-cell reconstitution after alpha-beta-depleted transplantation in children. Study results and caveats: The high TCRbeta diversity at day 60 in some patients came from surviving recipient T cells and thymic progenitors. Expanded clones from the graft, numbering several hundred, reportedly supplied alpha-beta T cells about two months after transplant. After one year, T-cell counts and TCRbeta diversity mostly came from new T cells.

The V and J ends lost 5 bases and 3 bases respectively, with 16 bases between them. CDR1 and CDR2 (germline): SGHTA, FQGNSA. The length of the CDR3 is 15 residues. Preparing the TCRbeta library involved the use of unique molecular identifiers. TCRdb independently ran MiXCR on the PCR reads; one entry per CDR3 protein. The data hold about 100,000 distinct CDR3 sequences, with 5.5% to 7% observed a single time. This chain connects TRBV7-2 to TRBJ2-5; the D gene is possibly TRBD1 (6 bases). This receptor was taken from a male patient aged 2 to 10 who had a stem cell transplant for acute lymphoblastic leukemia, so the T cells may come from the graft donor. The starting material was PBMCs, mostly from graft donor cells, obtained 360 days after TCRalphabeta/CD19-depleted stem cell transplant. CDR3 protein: CASSPWDTGEETQYF. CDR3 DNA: TGTGCCAGCAGCCCCTGGGACACTGGGGAAGAGACCCAGTACTTC.